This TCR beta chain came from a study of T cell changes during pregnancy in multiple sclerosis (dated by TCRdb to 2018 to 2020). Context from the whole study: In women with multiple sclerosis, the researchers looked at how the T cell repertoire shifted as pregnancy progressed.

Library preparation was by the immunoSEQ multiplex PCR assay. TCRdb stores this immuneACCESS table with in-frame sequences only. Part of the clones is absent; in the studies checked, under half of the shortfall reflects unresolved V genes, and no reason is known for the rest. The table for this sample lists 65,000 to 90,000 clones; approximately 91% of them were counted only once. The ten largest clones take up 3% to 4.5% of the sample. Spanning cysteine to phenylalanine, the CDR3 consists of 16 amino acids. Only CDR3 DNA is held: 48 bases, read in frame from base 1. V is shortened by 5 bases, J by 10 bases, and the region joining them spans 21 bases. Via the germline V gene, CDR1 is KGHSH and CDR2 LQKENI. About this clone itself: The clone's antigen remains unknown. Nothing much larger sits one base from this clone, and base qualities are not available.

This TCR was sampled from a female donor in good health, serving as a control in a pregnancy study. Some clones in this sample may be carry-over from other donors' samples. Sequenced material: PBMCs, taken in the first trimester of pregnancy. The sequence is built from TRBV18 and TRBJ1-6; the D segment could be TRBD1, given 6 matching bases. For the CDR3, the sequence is CASSTTTTGKGSPLHF. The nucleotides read TGTGCCAGCTCAACCACCACTACAGGGAAGGGGTCACCCCTCCACTTT.